A single sample is the source of the 22 T cell receptor beta chains below, sequenced in a study of cytomegalovirus exposure and HLA in healthy donors. Researchers ran the PCR with 60 Vbeta and 13 Jbeta primers. Profiling relied on immunoSEQ multiplex PCR, and the TCRdb table lists in-frame clones only, not all of them. In the table there are about 150,000 clones, more than 8% of which are singletons. Sequencing was performed on PBMCs. The receptors come from a man aged 50 or older in good health and CMV-seronegative.

This clone came up a few times. The chain has TRBV5-1 and TRBJ2-5, with 11 bases that match TRBD2. The CDR3 sequence is 16 residues long. The ends lost 4 bases at V and 0 bases at J; junction bases unmatched: 5. CDR1 is SGHRS and CDR2 is YFSETQ in the germline V gene. CDR3 sequence (DNA): TGCGCCAGCAGCCCCGAGGGACTAGCGGACCAAGAGACCCAGTACTTC. As protein: CASSPEGLADQETQYF.

The chain links TRBV7-2 to TRBJ1-1; D unresolved. This CDR3 comprises 12 residues. Trimming left V 2 bases short and J 5 bases short, with 6 bases between. Germline V gives CDR1 SGHTA, CDR2 FQGNSA. The CDR3 protein is CASSLSQTEAFF. DNA for the CDR3: TGTGCCAGCAGCTTATCACAGACTGAAGCTTTCTTT.

This clone has a handful of counts. The genes are TRBV11-3 and TRBJ2-1; D not resolved. CDR3 length equals 14 residues. Trimming stripped 5 bases from V and 4 bases from J, with 12 bases between. Germline V gene lookup returns CDR1 SGHNT and CDR2 YENEEA. CDR3 in amino acids: CASSPSSIYNEQFF. CDR3 DNA sequence: TGTGCCAGCAGCCCTTCCAGTATTTACAATGAGCAGTTCTTC.

This clone came up a few times. This chain uses TRBV5-6 with TRBJ2-7; 9 bases are a match to TRBD1. With 4 bases clipped from V and 1 base from J, the junction kept 9 bases outside the gene matches. Germline assignment: CDR1 SGHDT and CDR2 YYEEEE. The CDR3 covers 16 residues. The CDR3 region is CASSLTGGRGSYEQYF. CDR3 coding DNA: TGTGCCAGCAGCCTGACAGGGGGTAGAGGGTCCTACGAGCAGTACTTC.

This clone was seen a few times. The rearrangement links TRBV5-1 to TRBJ1-1; D gene unclear. The CDR3 sequence is 15 residues long. Germline V CDR1 and CDR2: SGHRS, YFSETQ. V lost 1 base and J lost 3, with 13 bases in between. In DNA, the CDR3 is TGCGCCAGCAGCTTGAGCCCCCCCCTGGACACTGAAGCTTTCTTT. It encodes CASSLSPPLDTEAFF.

The V gene is TRBV29-1, the J gene TRBJ1-2; unclear D gene. Germline V lookup: CDR1 SQVTM, CDR2 ANQGSEA. V shed 3 bases and J shed 6 bases, with 8 bases lying between them. The CDR3 has 11 amino acids. CDR3 coding DNA: TGCAGCGTTGAGTATGGCCATGGCTACACCTTC. Its protein is CSVEYGHGYTF.

This chain links TRBV2 with TRBJ1-2; 12 bases map to TRBD1. J gave up 7 bases and V 5 bases, and 11 bases lay outside the gene matches. Germline assignment: CDR1 SNHLY and CDR2 FYNNEI. The CDR3 has 16 amino acids. CDR3 nucleotides: TGTGCCAGCAGTACCGGGACAGGGGGCGATGGTGCTGGCTACACCTTC. Translating it yields CASSTGTGGDGAGYTF.

This clone was observed a handful of times. The chain employs TRBV5-1 and TRBJ1-2; possibly TRBD1 for D (5 bases). V lost 0 bases and J lost 1, with 10 bases in between. The CDR3 extends over 15 amino acids. Per the germline V gene, CDR1 is SGHRS and CDR2 is YFSETQ. CDR3 sequence: CASSLDGGINYGYTF. The CDR3 DNA is TGCGCCAGCAGCTTGGACGGGGGAATTAACTATGGCTACACCTTC.

This clone was counted only a few times. J is TRBJ2-5 and V is TRBV7-8, with a tentative D call TRBD2 (6 bases). Germline CDR1 is SGHVS and CDR2 is FQNEAQ. Between the trimmed V and J ends, which lost 5 bases and 3 bases, there was a span of 16 bases. There are 15 residues in the CDR3. The CDR3 loop reads CASSRQRVSKETQYF. As DNA, the CDR3 is TGTGCCAGCAGCCGACAGCGGGTTTCTAAAGAGACCCAGTACTTC.

This clone was seen only a few times. The genes are TRBV5-4 and TRBJ1-2, with TRBD1 as a possible D gene (6 bases). Looked up from germline, CDR1 is SGHNT and CDR2 is YYREEE (reference sequence). The germline V and J ends were trimmed by 5 bases and 6 bases, with 23 bases remaining between them. The CDR3 is 16 residues long. The CDR3 loop is CASSPTGGQRENGYTF. CDR3 in DNA: TGTGCCAGCAGTCCCACCGGCGGACAGAGAGAAAATGGCTACACCTTC.

The J gene is TRBJ2-3, the V gene TRBV9, with TRBD2 matching over 16 bases. Trimming took 4 bases from V and 6 from J; bases not matched to a gene: 11. The CDR3 runs 18 residues. Germline V lookup: CDR1 SGDLS, CDR2 YYNGEE. CDR3 sequence (DNA): TGTGCCAGCAGCCATTATGACGGGACTAGCGGGAGGGGTGATACGCAGTATTTT. Encoded protein: CASSHYDGTSGRGDTQYF.

This chain links TRBV6-5 with TRBJ1-3, with D tentatively TRBD1 (5 bases). V dropped 6 bases and J dropped 2 bases, with 14 bases sitting between them. Germline CDR1 reads MNHEY; CDR2 reads SVGAGI. The length of the CDR3 is 15 residues. CDR3: CASRPGGRAGNTIYF. For the CDR3, the DNA is TGTGCCAGCAGACCCGGGGGGAGGGCTGGAAACACCATATATTTT.

This clone was detected only a few times. The chain uses TRBV27 and TRBJ2-4; 14 bases are a match to TRBD2. V was clipped by 7 bases and J by 2 bases; unmatched bases: 4. Germline CDR1 and CDR2: MNHEY and SMNVEV (reference sequence). The CDR3 has 16 amino acids. The CDR3 DNA is TGTGCCAGCAACGGACTAGCGGGGGGTTCCAAAAACATTCAGTACTTC. This sequence encodes CASNGLAGGSKNIQYF.

This clone was seen a handful of times. The V and J genes are TRBV7-9 and TRBJ2-2; tentative D call: TRBD2 (6 bases). V was trimmed by 5 bases and J by 11 bases, leaving 21 bases between them. The CDR3 runs to 15 residues. CDR1 is SEHNR and CDR2 is FQNEAQ in the germline V gene (reference sequence). The CDR3 spells CASSPRDSYYQELFF. CDR3 nucleotides: TGTGCCAGCAGCCCTCGGGACTCGTACTACCAAGAGCTGTTTTTT.

V gene TRBV28 combines with J gene TRBJ2-6, with 11 bases lining up with TRBD1. Germline lookup yields CDR1 MDHEN and CDR2 SYDVKM. The CDR3 sequence is 19 residues long. V dropped 6 bases and J dropped 0; count of bases not matched to a gene: 10. The CDR3 protein is CASRATGTGGHSGANVLTF. CDR3 DNA sequence: TGTGCCAGCAGGGCTACCGGGACAGGGGGGCACTCTGGGGCCAACGTCCTGACTTTC. The full variable domain, completed using reference TRBV28 and TRBJ2-6, is DVKVTQSSRYLVKRTGEKVFLECVQDMDHENMFWYRQDPGLGLRLIYFSYDVKMKEKGDIPEGYSVSREKKERFSLILESASTNQTSMYLCASRATGTGGHSGANVLTFGAGSRLTVL.

The J gene is TRBJ1-6, the V gene TRBV6-1; D might be TRBD1 (6 bases). With 7 bases removed from V and 9 bases from J, the gap between germline ends came to 16 bases. CDR3 length: 14 residues. The V gene's germline CDR1 is MNHNS and CDR2 SASEGT. Here the CDR3 DNA reads TGTGCCAGCATTGGGAACAGGGTGGGTTCACCCCTCCACTTT. Protein sequence: CASIGNRVGSPLHF.

This clone was seen a handful of times. The chain carries TRBV5-1 and TRBJ1-1; D gene unclear. CDR3 length: 13 residues. V gave up 1 base and J gave up 1 base, with 5 bases separating them. From germline, CDR1 is SGHRS and CDR2 YFSETQ. DNA for the CDR3: TGCGCCAGCAGCTTGACAGCGAACACTGAAGCTTTCTTT. It codes for CASSLTANTEAFF.

This clone appeared a few times. The J gene is TRBJ2-3, the V gene TRBV11-2; D not certain. The ends were cut back, 4 bases at V and 2 bases at J, with 7 bases in the middle. This CDR3 contains 13 residues. The V gene's germline CDR1 is SGHAT and CDR2 FQNNGV. In DNA, the CDR3 is TGTGCCAGCAGCTCCCACTCCACAGATACGCAGTATTTT. Its protein is CASSSHSTDTQYF.

This clone was counted at least ten times. The chain recombines TRBV29-1 with TRBJ1-2, with D perhaps TRBD1 (6 bases). Germline V gives CDR1 SQVTM, CDR2 ANQGSEA. The CDR3 is 12 residues long. The CDR3 here is CGTPGHNYGYTF. DNA of the CDR3: TGCGGCACTCCGGGACACAACTATGGCTACACCTTC.

The chain couples TRBV28 to TRBJ1-2; a weak D match, TRBD1 (6 bases). Trimming cost V 5 bases and J 8 bases, with 18 bases left between them. This CDR3 contains 14 residues. The germline gives CDR1 MDHEN, CDR2 SYDVKM. In nucleotides, the CDR3 is TGTGCCAGCAGTCAGCCGGGGGGGGCGCGGGGCTACACCTTC. As protein: CASSQPGGARGYTF.

Regarding this clone: This sample includes further DNA sequences coding for the same CDR3. The chain combines TRBV25-1 with TRBJ2-7; D is uncertain. V lost 7 bases to trimming and J lost 2 bases, with 9 bases between them. Germline CDR1 is MGHDK and CDR2 is SYGVNS. This CDR3 spans 12 amino acids. The CDR3 coding sequence is TGTGCCAGCACGGAGTCAACCTACGAGCAGTACTTC. Its protein is CASTESTYEQYF.

In this sample, this clone turned up a few times. V and J are TRBV12-1 and TRBJ2-3; no check of the table's D call, TRBD2, against the DNA was made. TRBV12-1 constitutes a pseudogene. The CDR3 loop spans 14 amino acids. CDR3 nucleotides: TGTGCCAGCAGCCTTCGTTCGGGTGGAGATACGCAGTATTTT. It translates to CASSLRSGGDTQYF.